A selection of T cell receptor beta chains follows, all from one sample in a study of blood T cells in healthy people across ages. TCRdb analysed the 5' RACE reads with MiXCR anew, one entry per CDR3 protein. The table has 1.5 million to 2 million distinct CDR3 sequences, about 32% seen once. Sequenced material: blood. Source of these receptors: a woman aged 25-40 years in good health. Each CDR3 is given with its conserved first and last residue. D genes are given only for firm matches. A clone size is listed for some rows: how often the clone was seen (once, few, many), or a class if it is expanded.

size: -
J: TRBJ2-1
V: TRBV15
D: -
DNA: TGTGCCACCAGCAACACCCCCAGCAATGAGCAGTTCTTC
CDR3: CATSNTPSNEQFF

size: -
J: TRBJ2-7
V: TRBV28
D: TRBD2
DNA: TGTGCCACACAGGGGGGACTAGCGGGAGGTTACGAGCAGTACTTC
CDR3: CATQGGLAGGYEQYF

size: few
J: TRBJ2-2
V: TRBV7-9
D: -
DNA: TGTGCCAGCAGCTTAGCGCTAACCGGGGAGCTGTTTTTT
CDR3: CASSLALTGELFF

size: -
J: TRBJ2-7
V: TRBV2
D: TRBD1
DNA: TGTGCCAGCAGCGGACAGGGGGACCCCTACGAGCAGTACTTC
CDR3: CASSGQGDPYEQYF

size: once
J: TRBJ2-7
V: TRBV7-6
D: TRBD2
DNA: TGTGCCAGCAGCGACGGGACTAGCGAATACGAGCAGTACTTC
CDR3: CASSDGTSEYEQYF

size: -
J: TRBJ1-5
V: TRBV20-1
D: -
DNA: TGCAGTGCTTTTGAAGTGAGCAATCAGCCCCAGCATTTT
CDR3: CSAFEVSNQPQHF

size: few
J: TRBJ2-5
V: TRBV25-1
D: TRBD1
DNA: TGTGCCAGCAGTGACTGGACAGGGCAAGAGACCCAGTACTTC
CDR3: CASSDWTGQETQYF

size: -
J: TRBJ2-2
V: TRBV4-1
D: -
DNA: TGCGCCAGCAGCCAAGATAGGACGGGGTCCTCCGGGGAGCTGTTTTTT
CDR3: CASSQDRTGSSGELFF

size: -
J: TRBJ1-1
V: TRBV28
D: -
DNA: TGTGCCAGCAGTTCCCCGGTAGGGACAATTAAACCTGAAGCTTTCTTT
CDR3: CASSSPVGTIKPEAFF

size: -
J: TRBJ2-1
V: TRBV11-2
D: TRBD2
DNA: TGTGCCAGCAGAAATAGCGGGGACTCCTACAATGAGCAGTTCTTC
CDR3: CASRNSGDSYNEQFF

size: few
J: TRBJ2-1
V: TRBV4-1
D: TRBD2
DNA: TGCGCCAGCAGCCACCCCCATCGGAGGACTAGTCCCTACAATGAGCAGTTCTTC
CDR3: CASSHPHRRTSPYNEQFF

size: few
J: TRBJ1-2
V: TRBV20-1
D: -
DNA: TGCAGTGCCCATTTAAGGGAACACTATGGCTACACCTTC
CDR3: CSAHLREHYGYTF

size: -
J: TRBJ1-5
V: TRBV20-1
D: TRBD1
DNA: TGCAGCGCTAGACCCGAGACCGGGACAGGGTATCCTACGTTGCCCCAGCATTTT
CDR3: CSARPETGTGYPTLPQHF

size: -
J: TRBJ1-1
V: TRBV10-3
D: TRBD1
DNA: TGTGCCATCAGTGCTACGAGGGACAGAAACACTGAAGCTTTCTTT
CDR3: CAISATRDRNTEAFF

size: -
J: TRBJ1-1
V: TRBV20-1
D: TRBD1
DNA: TGCAGTGCTAGAGTCGGGACAGGGGGTATGGACACTGAAGCTTTCTTT
CDR3: CSARVGTGGMDTEAFF

size: -
J: TRBJ2-7
V: TRBV20-1
D: -
DNA: TGCAGTGCTAGCCCCTTGCGGGTGGGCTACGAGCAGTACTTC
CDR3: CSASPLRVGYEQYF

size: -
J: TRBJ1-4
V: TRBV20-1
D: -
DNA: TGCAGTGCCTGCGAGGGCTCAACTAATGAAAAACTGTTTTTT
CDR3: CSACEGSTNEKLFF

size: many
J: TRBJ1-1
V: TRBV12-3/TRBV12-4
D: TRBD1
DNA: TGCGCCAGCAGCCTCGGGACAGTGAACACTGAAGCTTTCTTT
CDR3: CASSLGTVNTEAFF

size: -
J: TRBJ2-7
V: TRBV12-3/TRBV12-4
D: -
DNA: TGTGCCAGCACTAACCGGGGCAGGGTGCACGAGCAGTACTTC
CDR3: CASTNRGRVHEQYF

size: -
J: TRBJ2-5
V: TRBV29-1
D: -
DNA: TGCAGCGTTGTTTCATTCTCTAGGGAGACCCAGTACTTC
CDR3: CSVVSFSRETQYF

size: -
J: TRBJ1-6
V: TRBV20-1
D: TRBD1
DNA: TGCAGTGCTAGAGATCAGGGGGTGTCAGGGAGTAATTCACCCCTCCACTTT
CDR3: CSARDQGVSGSNSPLHF

size: few
J: TRBJ2-7
V: TRBV6-5
D: -
DNA: TGTGCCAGCACCTCGGGACTCTACTCCTACGAGCAGTACTTC
CDR3: CASTSGLYSYEQYF

size: -
J: TRBJ2-5
V: TRBV20-1
D: -
DNA: TGCAGCCAGCCTCCGAGATCCAGGCAGTACTTC
CDR3: CSQPPRSRQYF

size: -
J: TRBJ2-1
V: TRBV6-1
D: TRBD2
DNA: TGTGCCAGCCGGAGTCCAGCGGGGGGCGGGGAGACCCAGTTCTTC
CDR3: CASRSPAGGGETQFF

size: few
J: TRBJ1-6
V: TRBV12-3/TRBV12-4
D: TRBD1
DNA: TGTGCCAGCAGTTTAGCGGTAACGACAGGGTCGAGCCTCCACTTT
CDR3: CASSLAVTTGSSLHF

size: many
J: TRBJ2-3
V: TRBV7-9
D: -
DNA: TGTGCCAGCAGCATCGGGGTACAGCCAGATACGCAGTATTTT
CDR3: CASSIGVQPDTQYF

size: few
J: TRBJ1-1
V: TRBV6-2/TRBV6-3
D: TRBD1
DNA: TGTGCCAGCAGTTACCACATAGGGGGCATGAACACTGAAGCTTTCTTT
CDR3: CASSYHIGGMNTEAFF

size: -
J: TRBJ2-1
V: TRBV27
D: TRBD2
DNA: TGTGCCAGCCGTAGGACTAGCGGGATAGACTCCTACAATGAGCAGTTCTTC
CDR3: CASRRTSGIDSYNEQFF

size: -
J: TRBJ1-4
V: TRBV20-1
D: TRBD1
DNA: TGCAGTGCTACCTACAGGGGAAGTGTCTCGGGAGAAAAACTGTTTTTT
CDR3: CSATYRGSVSGEKLFF

size: -
J: TRBJ2-7
V: TRBV10-3
D: TRBD2
DNA: TGTGCCATTTGCTCGGGACTATCCTACGAGCAGTACTTC
CDR3: CAICSGLSYEQYF

size: few
J: TRBJ2-1
V: TRBV5-1
D: TRBD2
DNA: TGCGCCAGCAGCCGGGCGGGAGGGCCGAGTGAGCAGTTCTTC
CDR3: CASSRAGGPSEQFF

size: -
J: TRBJ1-2
V: TRBV20-1
D: -
DNA: TGCAGTGCTCGGTCAATAGGATATGGCTACACCTTC
CDR3: CSARSIGYGYTF

size: -
J: TRBJ2-5
V: TRBV7-3
D: -
DNA: TGTGCCAGCAGCCTGGGGGCGGGAGTCGACGTGGAGACCCAGTACTTC
CDR3: CASSLGAGVDVETQYF